This TCR beta chain was captured in a study of shared clonotypes between healthy human individuals. Overall study findings and caveats: Estimated richness values were generally larger in naive subsets than in memory subsets.

In regard to this clone: As yet, its antigen is unknown.

Evenly divided among several immunoSEQ plates was the genomic DNA of each subset. Sequencing used immunoSEQ multiplex PCR; TCRdb keeps in-frame clones, though not all of them. This table holds about 960,000 clones, about three quarters found once. This CDR3 is built from 12 residues. The ends were cut back, 5 bases at V and 7 bases at J, with 11 bases in the middle. Germline V lookup: CDR1 MNHNY, CDR2 SVGAGI (reference sequence). All donors were Caucasian adults living in Nashville, Tennessee. The sequence was collected from a man aged 18 to 35 in good health. The chain couples TRBV6-6 to TRBJ2-5; D call uncertain. Sequencing input: memory CD4+ T cells sorted from blood. The subset: CD45RA-negative fraction. CDR3: CASSGSSGTQYF. The CDR3 coding sequence is TGTGCCAGCAGTGGAAGCTCTGGGACCCAGTACTTC.